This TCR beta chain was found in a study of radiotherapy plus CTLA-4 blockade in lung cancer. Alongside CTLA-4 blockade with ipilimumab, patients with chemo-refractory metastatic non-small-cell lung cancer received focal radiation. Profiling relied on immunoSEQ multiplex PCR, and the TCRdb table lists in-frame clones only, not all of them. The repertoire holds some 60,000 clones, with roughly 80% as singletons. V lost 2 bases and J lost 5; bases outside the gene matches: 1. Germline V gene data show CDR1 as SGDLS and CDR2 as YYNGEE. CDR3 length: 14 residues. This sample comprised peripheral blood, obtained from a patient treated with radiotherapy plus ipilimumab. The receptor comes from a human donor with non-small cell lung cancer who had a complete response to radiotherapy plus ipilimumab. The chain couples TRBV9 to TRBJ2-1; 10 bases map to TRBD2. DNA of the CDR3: TGTGCCAGCAGCGTTAGCGGGGGGAACAATGAGCAGTTCTTC. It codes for CASSVSGGNNEQFF.